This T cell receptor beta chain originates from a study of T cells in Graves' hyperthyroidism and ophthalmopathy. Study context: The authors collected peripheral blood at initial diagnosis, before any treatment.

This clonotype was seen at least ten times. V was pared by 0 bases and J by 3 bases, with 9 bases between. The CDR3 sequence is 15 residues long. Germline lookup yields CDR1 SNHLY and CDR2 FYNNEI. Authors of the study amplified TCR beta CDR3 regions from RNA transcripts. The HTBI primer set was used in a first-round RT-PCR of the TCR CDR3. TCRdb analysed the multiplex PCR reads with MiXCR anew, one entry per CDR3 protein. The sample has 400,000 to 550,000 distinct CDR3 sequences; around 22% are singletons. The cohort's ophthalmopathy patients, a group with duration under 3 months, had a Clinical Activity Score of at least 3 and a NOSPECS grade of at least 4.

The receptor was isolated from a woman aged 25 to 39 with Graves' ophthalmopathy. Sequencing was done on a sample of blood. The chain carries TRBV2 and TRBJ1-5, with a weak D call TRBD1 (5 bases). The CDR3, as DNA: TGTGCCAGCAGTGAAGCAGGGGTTGACAATCAGCCCCAGCATTTT. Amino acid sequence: CASSEAGVDNQPQHF. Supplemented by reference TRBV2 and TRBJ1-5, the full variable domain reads EPEVTQTPSHQVTQMGQEVILRCVPISNHLYFYWYRQILGQKVEFLVSFYNNEISEKSEIFDDQFSVERPDGSNFTLKIRSTKLEDSAMYFCASSEAGVDNQPQHFGDGTRLSIL.